Below, 5 T cell receptor beta chains from the same sample are listed, as sequenced in a study of OX40 agonist ivuxolimab in advanced cancers. The library was made by the immunoSEQ multiplex PCR assay. As stored in TCRdb, this immuneACCESS dataset retains in-frame rearrangements with V and J assigned. A fraction of the clones does not appear; measured against another copy, unresolved V genes explain less than half of the discrepancy, and the remainder lacks a known reason. The sample profile shows 62,000 or so clones; roughly 86% of them were found once. Clones ranked in the top ten supply 9.8% of the sample. Source: CD4+ or CD8+ T cells sorted from blood, taken in a trial of the OX40 agonist ivuxolimab. The receptors come from an adult with an advanced solid tumor such as melanoma, head and neck, liver or kidney cancer.

The chain is built from TRBV5-8 and TRBJ2-3; D not resolved. CDR3 length: 14 residues. Germline assignment: CDR1 SGHTS and CDR2 YDEGEE. V was trimmed by 1 base and J by 6 bases, leaving 12 bases between them. The CDR3 protein is CASSLIQKRDTQYF. CDR3 sequence (DNA): TGTGCCAGCAGCTTGATACAGAAGAGGGATACGCAGTATTTT. The complete variable domain, with remaining parts taken from reference TRBV5-8 and TRBJ2-3, reads EAGVTQSPTHLIKTRGQQATLRCSPISGHTSVYWYQQALGLGLQFLLWYDEGEERNRGNFPPRFSGRQFPNYSSELNVNALELEDSALYLCASSLIQKRDTQYFGPGTRLTVL.

This sequence joins TRBV5-1 and TRBJ2-3, with 7 bases fitting TRBD1. Germline V gene sequence: CDR1 SGHRS, CDR2 YFSETQ. The length of the CDR3 is 15 residues. J lost 0 bases, V lost 4 bases, and 5 bases had no gene match. The CDR3: CASSLQTGSTDTQYF. The CDR3 DNA reads as TGCGCCAGCAGCCTGCAGACAGGGAGCACAGATACGCAGTATTTT. Looking up the rest from reference TRBV5-1 and TRBJ2-3 gives the full variable domain: KAGVTQTPRYLIKTRGQQVTLSCSPISGHRSVSWYQQTPGQGLQFLFEYFSETQRNKGNFPGRFSGRQFSNSRSEMNVSTLELGDSALYLCASSLQTGSTDTQYFGPGTRLTVL.

This clone was picked up one time. The rearrangement links TRBV18 to TRBJ2-1; tentatively, D is TRBD1 or TRBD2 (6 bases each). Trimming cost V 4 bases and J 2 bases, with 15 bases left between them. The CDR3 is 16 residues long. Germline V gene sequence: CDR1 KGHSH, CDR2 LQKENI. The CDR3 coding sequence is TGTGCCAGCTCACGAGGAGGGGGATCAACCTACAATGAGCAGTTCTTC. Translation gives CASSRGGGSTYNEQFF.

The chain combines TRBV2 with TRBJ2-1; D remains ambiguous. V dropped 8 bases and J dropped 6 bases, with 8 bases sitting between them. The CDR3 is 11 amino acids. The germline CDR1 and CDR2 sequences are SNHLY and FYNNEI. In DNA form, the CDR3 reads TGTGCCAGCGGTTTAGCCAATGAGCAGTTCTTC. It codes for CASGLANEQFF.

V gene TRBV28 combines with J gene TRBJ2-3, with D maybe TRBD2 (7 bases). Germline CDR1 and CDR2: MDHEN and SYDVKM. The V and J ends lost 6 bases and 2 bases respectively, with 12 bases between them. This CDR3 is 14 amino acids long. The CDR3 is CASSPAGATDTQYF. In DNA form, the CDR3 reads TGTGCCAGCAGCCCGGCGGGGGCCACAGATACGCAGTATTTT.